These T cell receptor beta chains were read from a single sample in a study of blood T cell repertoires in COVID-19. Here immunoSEQ multiplex PCR was the method, and the copy in TCRdb shows in-frame clones only, minus some. This table holds 90,000 to 100,000 clones, less than 85% found once. The material sequenced was peripheral blood. The receptors shown here come from a man older than 75 with acute or convalescent COVID-19. CDR3s leave out the opening cysteine and the closing phenylalanine or tryptophan. The order of the fields is CDR3 protein, V gene, J gene.

CDR3aa: ASSFRQELRLGRTEAF; v_gene: TRBV28; j_gene: TRBJ1-1
CDR3aa: ASSGQAGDSYEQY; v_gene: TRBV19; j_gene: TRBJ2-7
CDR3aa: ASSEAGGSNQPQH; v_gene: TRBV6-1; j_gene: TRBJ1-5
CDR3aa: AISPLKMSSGTGELF; v_gene: TRBV10-3; j_gene: TRBJ2-2
CDR3aa: ASSPATGFQPQH; v_gene: TRBV7-9; j_gene: TRBJ1-5
CDR3aa: ASSSGGASGEKLF; v_gene: TRBV7-9; j_gene: TRBJ1-4
CDR3aa: ASSPYGTGVAETQY; v_gene: TRBV18; j_gene: TRBJ2-5
CDR3aa: AWNISPEQF; v_gene: TRBV30; j_gene: TRBJ2-1
CDR3aa: ASSPSVSSYEQY; v_gene: TRBV19; j_gene: TRBJ2-7
CDR3aa: ASSLSGTQETQY; v_gene: TRBV9; j_gene: TRBJ2-5
CDR3aa: ASSQELAGGFTDTQY; v_gene: TRBV4-2; j_gene: TRBJ2-3
CDR3aa: ASSIGHALGELF; v_gene: TRBV19; j_gene: TRBJ2-2
CDR3aa: ASSYDRDGYT; v_gene: TRBV11-2; j_gene: TRBJ1-2
CDR3aa: ASSRGSTNEKLF; v_gene: TRBV11-2; j_gene: TRBJ1-4
CDR3aa: ASSPGTGVPHREGYT; v_gene: TRBV7-3; j_gene: TRBJ1-2
CDR3aa: ASSPQAETQY; v_gene: TRBV7-9; j_gene: TRBJ2-5